This T cell receptor (beta chain) was identified during a study of blood T cell repertoires in COVID-19. The data were produced by immunoSEQ multiplex PCR, yet TCRdb's version contains in-frame clones alone and is incomplete. The table includes over 200,000 clones, about nine tenths detected once. The length of the CDR3 is 17 residues. The V segment lost 3 bases and the J segment 6 bases; nucleotides outside the gene matches: 11. Germline V gene lookup returns CDR1 SGHTA and CDR2 FQGNSA. The sequence was obtained from a woman aged 50 to 65 in a cohort exposed to, infected with or recovered from COVID-19 (not recorded which). Sequencing was done on a sample of PBMCs or T cells enriched from blood (not recorded which). The chain recombines TRBV7-2 with TRBJ2-3, with 11 nucleotides matching TRBD2. DNA for the CDR3: TGTGCCAGCAGCTTCTCCGGGACTAGCGGTTTTACGGATACGCAGTATTTT. Protein product: CASSFSGTSGFTDTQYF.